This paragraph covers one T cell receptor (beta chain) sequence. Its antigen remains unidentified. This entry belongs to a study of vaccination effects on CD4 cells after COVID-19. V was clipped by 1 base and J by 5 bases, with 17 bases between them. The CDR3 is 16 amino acids. Germline V gene lookup returns CDR1 MNHEY and CDR2 SMNVEV (reference sequence). Generated by immunoSEQ multiplex PCR, the TCRdb table keeps only in-frame clones and is missing some. The top ten clones hold less than 10% of a sample with around 30,000 clones, about 62% of them seen once. When around 10 days of culture had elapsed, CD4+ T cells were isolated.

The chain is built from TRBV27 and TRBJ1-1, with D possibly matching TRBD1 (5 bases). The sample here was CD4+ T cells from PBMCs cultured without peptide, taken before COVID-19 vaccination. This clonotype originated in a human donor who received a COVID-19 vaccine. The CDR3 nucleotides read TGTGCCAGCAGTTTATTCGTCGGGGGGATGAGAACTGAAGCTTTCTTT. It is translated as CASSLFVGGMRTEAFF.